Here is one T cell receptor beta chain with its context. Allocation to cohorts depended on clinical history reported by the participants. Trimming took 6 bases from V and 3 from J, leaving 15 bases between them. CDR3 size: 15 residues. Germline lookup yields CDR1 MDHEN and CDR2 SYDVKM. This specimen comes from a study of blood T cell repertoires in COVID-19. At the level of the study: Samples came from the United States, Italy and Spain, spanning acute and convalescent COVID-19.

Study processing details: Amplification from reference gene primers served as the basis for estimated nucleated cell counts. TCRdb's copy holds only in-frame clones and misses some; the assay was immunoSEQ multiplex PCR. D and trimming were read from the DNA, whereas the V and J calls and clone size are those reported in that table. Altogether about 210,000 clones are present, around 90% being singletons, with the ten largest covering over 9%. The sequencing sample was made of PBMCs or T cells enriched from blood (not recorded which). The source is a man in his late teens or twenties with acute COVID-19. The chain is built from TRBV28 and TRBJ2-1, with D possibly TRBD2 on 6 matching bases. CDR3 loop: CASSSRTNNYNEQFF. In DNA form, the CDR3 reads TGTGCCAGCAGCAGTCGGACTAACAACTACAATGAGCAGTTCTTC.